What follows are 7 T cell receptor beta chains derived from one specimen sequenced in a study of immune evolution from preneoplasia to lung adenocarcinoma. Assay: immunoSEQ multiplex PCR; the TCRdb copy retains only in-frame clones and omits some. The sample lists roughly 3,700 clones; 60% to 85% were seen once. Input material: FFPE minimally invasive lung adenocarcinoma tissue. Receptor source: a person between 55 and 80 years old with lung adenocarcinoma.

The chain recombines TRBV7-9 with TRBJ1-2; a possible D gene is TRBD1 (5 bases). Germline CDR1 is SEHNR and CDR2 is FQNEAQ (reference sequence). Trimming took off 2 bases at V and 5 bases at J, with 9 bases between the two ends. The CDR3 contains 13 residues. CDR3 sequence reads: CASSLSGGYGYTF. The CDR3 bases are TGTGCCAGCAGCTTATCGGGGGGATATGGCTACACCTTC. Supplemented by reference TRBV7-9 and TRBJ1-2, the full variable domain reads DTGVSQNPRHKITKRGQNVTFRCDPISEHNRLYWYRQTLGQGPEFLTYFQNEAQLEKSRLLSDRFSAERPKGSFSTLEIQRTEQGDSAMYLCASSLSGGYGYTFGSGTRLTVV.

This chain joins TRBV9 and TRBJ2-1; 9 bases line up with TRBD2. This CDR3 contains 16 residues. Per germline, CDR1 SGDLS and CDR2 YYNGEE. The V gene end was trimmed by 0 bases and the J gene end by 6 bases; junction bases not matched to a gene: 7. DNA of the CDR3: TGTGCCAGCAGCGTAGTAATCGCGGGAGGGCCCAATGAGCAGTTCTTC. Amino acid sequence: CASSVVIAGGPNEQFF.

The chain carries TRBV5-4 and TRBJ1-3; 9 bases are a match to TRBD1. This CDR3 region has 16 residues. Trimming at V came to 4 bases and at J to 0 bases, leaving 5 bases not matched to a gene. From germline, CDR1 is SGHNT and CDR2 YYREEE (reference sequence). CDR3 nucleotide sequence: TGTGCCAGCAGCCCGACAGGGGGGAGCTCTGGAAACACCATATATTTT. This codes for CASSPTGGSSGNTIYF.

The rearrangement links TRBV6-6 to TRBJ2-7; a weak D match, TRBD2 (5 bases). V lost 5 bases and J 6 bases, leaving 20 bases between the germline ends. Germline V lookup: CDR1 MNHNY, CDR2 SVGAGI (reference sequence). CDR3 length equals 15 residues. Written as DNA, the CDR3 is TGTGCCAGCAGTCCCCCTGGGCGGGTGGCGGGCGAGCAGTACTTC. Translated: CASSPPGRVAGEQYF.

This clone was counted a few times. The chain recombines TRBV9 with TRBJ2-3; no reliable D call. Trimming pared 0 bases from V and 4 bases from J, leaving 6 bases between. This CDR3 spans 13 amino acids. The germline CDR1 and CDR2 sequences are SGDLS and YYNGEE. CDR3 in amino acids: CASSVDGADTQYF. The CDR3 bases are TGTGCCAGCAGCGTAGACGGAGCAGATACGCAGTATTTT.

This chain uses TRBV15 with TRBJ2-1; either TRBD1 or TRBD2 may fit D (6 bases each). This CDR3 region has 13 residues. The V end lost 0 bases, the J end lost 9 bases, and 9 bases lay between the germline ends. Germline loops: CDR1 LNHNV, CDR2 YYDKDF (reference sequence). CDR3 in amino acids: CATSRDSGAEQFF. The DNA for the CDR3 is TGTGCCACCAGCAGAGATTCGGGGGCTGAGCAGTTCTTC.

V gene TRBV29-1 combines with J gene TRBJ2-7; 7 bases line up with TRBD2. CDR1 is SQVTM, CDR2 ANQGSEA, per germline. This CDR3 comprises 14 residues. The ends lost 6 bases at V and 0 bases at J; junction bases unmatched: 8. For the CDR3, the DNA is TGCAGCGTGGGGGTGGGCGGGAGCTCCTACGAGCAGTACTTC. Amino acids: CSVGVGGSSYEQYF.